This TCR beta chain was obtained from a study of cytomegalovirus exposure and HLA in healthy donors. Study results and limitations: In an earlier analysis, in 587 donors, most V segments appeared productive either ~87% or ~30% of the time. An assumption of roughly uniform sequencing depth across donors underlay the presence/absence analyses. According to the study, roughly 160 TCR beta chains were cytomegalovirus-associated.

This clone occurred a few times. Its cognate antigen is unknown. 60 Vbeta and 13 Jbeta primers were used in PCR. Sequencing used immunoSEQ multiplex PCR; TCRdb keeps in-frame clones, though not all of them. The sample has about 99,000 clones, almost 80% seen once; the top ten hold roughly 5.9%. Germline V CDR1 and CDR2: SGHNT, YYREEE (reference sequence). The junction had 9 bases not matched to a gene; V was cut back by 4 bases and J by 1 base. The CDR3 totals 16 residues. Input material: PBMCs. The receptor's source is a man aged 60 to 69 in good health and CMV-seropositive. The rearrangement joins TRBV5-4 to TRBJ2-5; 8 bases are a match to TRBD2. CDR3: CASSGLGGGPQETQYF. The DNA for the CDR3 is TGTGCCAGCAGCGGCTTGGGCGGGGGGCCCCAAGAGACCCAGTACTTC.